One sample yielded the 31 T cell receptor beta chains listed below, sequenced in a study of T cell responses to AZD1222 COVID-19 vaccine. The data were produced by immunoSEQ multiplex PCR, yet TCRdb's version contains in-frame clones alone and is incomplete. The sample has some 140,000 clones; approximately 87% are singletons. The sample in question was peripheral blood, obtained on day 0 of MenACWY control vaccination. These receptors were obtained from an adult in good health.

The CDR3 spells CAGGNSWNNEQFF. The DNA of the CDR3 is TGTGCCGGGGGGAACTCTTGGAACAATGAGCAGTTCTTC. The rearrangement uses TRBV28 and TRBJ2-1; D might be TRBD2 (6 bases). The CDR3 is made up of 13 amino acids. Per germline, CDR1 MDHEN and CDR2 SYDVKM. Trimming pared 11 bases from V and 5 bases from J, leaving 16 bases between.

The V and J genes are TRBV7-2 and TRBJ2-1; D unclear. V was clipped by 5 bases and J by 0 bases, with 11 bases between them. Germline V gene data show CDR1 as SGHTA and CDR2 as FQGNSA. The CDR3 covers 15 residues. The CDR3 DNA reads TGTGCCAGCAGCGTCTCTTCAAGCTCCTACAATGAGCAGTTCTTC. The encoded protein is CASSVSSSSYNEQFF.

The genes are TRBV27 and TRBJ1-3; a possible D gene is TRBD1 (5 bases). From germline, CDR1 is MNHEY and CDR2 SMNVEV (reference sequence). Trimming removed 4 bases from V and 4 bases from J, with 8 bases in between. The CDR3 has 13 amino acids. The CDR3 sequence: CASSSRQGNTIYF. The CDR3 DNA is TGTGCCAGCAGTTCGAGACAGGGAAACACCATATATTTT.

V is TRBV7-9 and J is TRBJ2-7; possibly TRBD1 or TRBD2 for D (5 bases each). Trimming took off 4 bases at V and 4 bases at J, with 17 bases between the two ends. Per germline, CDR1 SEHNR and CDR2 FQNEAQ (reference sequence). The CDR3 totals 15 residues. The CDR3 loop reads CASSSIPGRSYEQYF. DNA for the CDR3: TGTGCCAGCAGCTCGATTCCGGGACGGTCTTACGAGCAGTACTTC.

The rearrangement uses TRBV5-6 and TRBJ1-5; no reliable D call. CDR1 and CDR2 (germline): SGHDT, YYEEEE. V was shortened by 2 bases and J by 4 bases, with 10 bases between the two germline ends. CDR3 size: 14 residues. CDR3 sequence reads: CASSFGGWNQPQHF. The CDR3 coding sequence is TGTGCCAGCAGCTTCGGAGGTTGGAATCAGCCCCAGCATTTT. Full variable domain (rest looked up from reference TRBV5-6 and TRBJ1-5): DAGVTQSPTHLIKTRGQQVTLRCSPKSGHDTVSWYQQALGQGPQFIFQYYEEEERQRGNFPDRFSGHQFPNYSSELNVNALLLGDSALYLCASSFGGWNQPQHFGDGTRLSIL.

The chain combines TRBV13 with TRBJ1-1, with D uncertain. The germline gives CDR1 PRHDT, CDR2 FYEKMQ (reference sequence). Between the trimmed V and J ends, which lost 3 bases and 0 bases, there was a span of 5 bases. The CDR3 is 13 residues long. In DNA, the CDR3 is TGTGCCAGCAGCTTCCGGATGAACACTGAAGCTTTCTTT. It is translated as CASSFRMNTEAFF.

The V gene is TRBV5-5, the J gene TRBJ1-1, with D possibly matching TRBD1 (5 bases). V dropped 2 bases and J dropped 2 bases, with 7 bases sitting between them. The CDR3 totals 13 residues. CDR1 and CDR2 (germline): SGHKS, YYEKEE (reference sequence). CDR3 residues: CASSLTGNTEAFF. DNA for the CDR3: TGTGCCAGCAGCTTAACAGGTAACACTGAAGCTTTCTTT.

V usage is TRBV6-5 and J usage is TRBJ2-3; 10 bases are shared with TRBD2. Germline assignment: CDR1 MNHEY and CDR2 SVGAGI. With 2 bases clipped from V and 5 bases from J, the junction kept 1 base outside the gene matches. The CDR3 totals 14 residues. CDR3 nucleotides: TGTGCCAGCAGTTACGCTAGCGGGAGAGATACGCAGTATTTT. Residues: CASSYASGRDTQYF.

This clone was counted a single time. This chain joins TRBV5-1 and TRBJ1-6, with 11 bases matching TRBD1. Germline V gene data show CDR1 as SGHRS and CDR2 as YFSETQ. J was trimmed by 4 bases and V by 2 bases; bases with no gene match: 2. CDR3 length: 16 residues. CDR3 sequence: CASSFGQGAYNSPLHF. The CDR3 nucleotides read TGCGCCAGCAGCTTCGGACAGGGGGCTTATAATTCACCCCTCCACTTT.

The chain joins TRBV4-1 to TRBJ1-2; 8 bases are shared with TRBD1. V shed 0 bases and J 5 bases; nucleotides not matched to a gene: 8. The CDR3 loop spans 16 amino acids. Germline V gives CDR1 MGHRA, CDR2 YSYEKL. The CDR3 nucleotides are TGCGCCAGCAGCCAAGATCGAGACAGGGGCCTGTATGGCTACACCTTC. It codes for CASSQDRDRGLYGYTF.

As DNA, the CDR3 is TGTGCCAGCAGCGGAGGACAGATTGAAGCTTTCTTT. This codes for CASSGGQIEAFF. The chain is built from TRBV9 and TRBJ1-1; D is possibly TRBD1 (6 bases). The CDR3 spans 12 residues. Trimming shortened V by 3 bases and J by 7 bases, and 10 bases separated the two germline ends. Per germline, CDR1 SGDLS and CDR2 YYNGEE.

This clone was detected only once. J is TRBJ2-1 and V is TRBV11-3; 8 positions match TRBD2. Germline-derived CDR1 and CDR2 are SGHNT and YENEEA. The CDR3 contains 15 residues. Trimming cost V 5 bases and J 8 bases; bases outside gene matches: 11. CDR3 protein: CASSLSGGGHDEQFF. The DNA for the CDR3 is TGTGCCAGCAGCCTATCCGGGGGGGGACACGATGAGCAGTTCTTC. The variable domain in full, completed from reference TRBV11-3 and TRBJ2-1, reads EAGVVQSPRYKIIEKKQPVAFWCNPISGHNTLYWYLQNLGQGPELLIRYENEEAVDDSQLPKDRFSAERLKGVDSTLKIQPAELGDSAVYLCASSLSGGGHDEQFFGPGTRLTVL.

In its sample, this clone was seen once. V is TRBV5-4 and J is TRBJ1-1; D not certain. V was clipped by 4 bases and J by 1 base, with 11 bases between them. The CDR3 is 14 residues long. Germline lookup yields CDR1 SGHNT and CDR2 YYREEE (reference sequence). The CDR3 DNA reads as TGTGCCAGCAGCATGGTCCTTGGGAACACTGAAGCTTTCTTT. It is translated as CASSMVLGNTEAFF.

V is TRBV10-3 and J is TRBJ2-3; unclear D gene. Trimming took 6 bases from V and 0 from J, leaving 10 bases between them. The CDR3 contains 14 residues. Per germline, CDR1 ENHRY and CDR2 SYGVKD. CDR3 DNA sequence: TGTGCCATCAGCCGACTTATAAGCACAGATACGCAGTATTTT. Amino acids: CAISRLISTDTQYF.

The rearrangement joins TRBV11-2 to TRBJ2-7, with 11 positions matching TRBD2. The junction had 5 bases not matched to a gene; V was cut back by 5 bases and J by 2 bases. Germline values: CDR1 SGHAT, CDR2 FQNNGV. The CDR3 sequence is 15 residues long. CDR3 DNA sequence: TGTGCCAGCAGCGGATCGGGACTAGCGGCCTACGAGCAGTACTTC. It codes for CASSGSGLAAYEQYF.

The chain uses TRBV7-9 and TRBJ1-1, with a tentative D call TRBD1 (5 bases). V gave up 3 bases and J gave up 11 bases, with 13 bases separating them. From germline, CDR1 is SEHNR and CDR2 FQNEAQ (reference sequence). The CDR3 contains 12 residues. CDR3 nucleotides: TGTGCCAGCAGCTTGACGGGGTCAGGGGCTTTCTTT. Protein sequence: CASSLTGSGAFF.

CDR3 sequence (DNA): TGTGCCAGCAGCTTAGGAACCCCAGGGTCAAGCACAGATACGCAGTATTTT. It is translated as CASSLGTPGSSTDTQYF. The chain combines TRBV7-6 with TRBJ2-3; maybe TRBD1 (5 bases). Per germline, CDR1 SGHVS and CDR2 FNYEAQ. With 1 base removed from V and 0 bases from J, the gap between germline ends came to 14 bases. The CDR3 loop spans 17 amino acids. Looking up the rest from reference TRBV7-6 and TRBJ2-3 gives the full variable domain: GAGVSQSPRYKVTKRGQDVALRCDPISGHVSLYWYRQALGQGPEFLTYFNYEAQQDKSGLPNDRFSAERPEGSISTLTIQRTEQRDSAMYRCASSLGTPGSSTDTQYFGPGTRLTVL.

This clone occurred a few times. This chain connects TRBV5-1 to TRBJ2-5, with 9 bases lining up with TRBD1. This CDR3 comprises 15 residues. In germline, CDR1 is SGHRS, CDR2 YFSETQ. V shed 1 base, J shed 5 bases, and the junction held 6 bases outside the gene matches. Here the CDR3 reads CASSLNTGGRETQYF. CDR3 DNA sequence: TGCGCCAGCAGCTTGAACACAGGGGGCCGGGAGACCCAGTACTTC.

This chain connects TRBV29-1 to TRBJ2-5; D is unresolved. The CDR3 extends over 13 amino acids. Trimming left V 3 bases short and J 4 bases short, with 12 bases between. The germline V gene encodes CDR1 SQVTM and CDR2 ANQGSEA. CDR3 in DNA: TGCAGCGTTGAGGCTAACATTGGAGAGACCCAGTACTTC. Encoded protein: CSVEANIGETQYF.

The chain has TRBV7-2 and TRBJ1-2; no definite D call. V lost 5 bases and J lost 7, with 8 bases in between. The CDR3 contains 11 residues. CDR1 is SGHTA, CDR2 FQGNSA, per germline. In DNA, the CDR3 is TGTGCCAGCAGCCCCGAGAGTGGCTACACCTTC. Amino acids: CASSPESGYTF.

The chain is built from TRBV4-2 and TRBJ2-7; perhaps TRBD1 as D (5 bases). CDR1 LGHNA and CDR2 YNFKEQ come from the germline V gene. V was clipped by 1 base and J by 3 bases, with 13 bases between them. CDR3 length equals 15 residues. In DNA form, the CDR3 reads TGTGCCAGCAGCCAAGCTGCAGGGTCAGACTACGAGCAGTACTTC. It yields the protein CASSQAAGSDYEQYF.

This chain uses TRBV6-5 with TRBJ1-1; TRBD1 might be the D (6 bases). In germline, CDR1 is MNHEY, CDR2 SVGAGI. V lost 6 bases and J 4 bases, leaving 12 bases between the germline ends. The CDR3 spans 13 residues. The CDR3 region has the DNA TGTGCCAGCAGGAACAGGGTTGGCACTGAAGCTTTCTTT. This gives the protein CASRNRVGTEAFF.

Remarks on this clone: This sequence is one base from a far larger clone and is likely a read error. J is TRBJ1-5 and V is TRBV2; 7 bases fit TRBD1. The CDR3 has 15 residues. Germline V gene lookup returns CDR1 SNHLY and CDR2 FYNNEI. In DNA, the CDR3 is TGTGCCCGCAGTCGCCAGGGGGGGGAGAGTCAGCCCCAGCATTTT. Its translation is CARSRQGGESQPQHF.

This chain links TRBV11-2 with TRBJ2-2, with D perhaps matching TRBD1 (6 bases). The CDR3 contains 16 residues. Germline V gene lookup returns CDR1 SGHAT and CDR2 FQNNGV. V was cut by 7 bases and J by 0 bases, with 15 bases left in between. The CDR3: CASTGTGQANTGELFF. The CDR3 region has the DNA TGTGCCAGCACCGGAACGGGACAAGCGAACACCGGGGAGCTGTTTTTT.

This sequence joins TRBV7-8 and TRBJ2-1; D tentatively fits TRBD1 or TRBD2 (6 bases each). V lost 5 bases and J lost 12, with 14 bases in between. Germline V gene sequence: CDR1 SGHVS, CDR2 FQNEAQ. The CDR3 length is 12 residues. The CDR3 sequence: CASSPGGVGQFF. CDR3 bases: TGTGCCAGCAGCCCCGGGGGCGTAGGGCAGTTCTTC.

The table lists this clone with a count of one. The V and J genes are TRBV14 and TRBJ2-6, with D hard to call. Germline assignment: CDR1 SGHDN and CDR2 FVKESK. This CDR3 spans 19 amino acids. The ends were cut back, 1 base at V and 0 bases at J, with 16 bases in the middle. DNA for the CDR3: TGTGCCAGCAGCCAAGTGTGGGCCCCACGGCCCTCTGGGGCCAACGTCCTGACTTTC. This codes for CASSQVWAPRPSGANVLTF.

J is TRBJ1-1 and V is TRBV19; no reliable D call. The length of the CDR3 is 15 residues. The V gene lost 8 bases and the J gene lost 0 bases, with 16 bases spanning the gap. Germline V gene lookup returns CDR1 LNHDA and CDR2 SQIVND (reference sequence). The CDR3 DNA is TGTGCCAGTTGCTGCGCCGTAATGATGAACACTGAAGCTTTCTTT. Translation gives CASCCAVMMNTEAFF. Using reference TRBV19 and TRBJ1-1 for the parts outside the CDR3, the full variable domain is DGGITQSPKYLFRKEGQNVTLSCEQNLNHDAMYWYRQDPGQGLRLIYYSQIVNDFQKGDIAEGYSVSREKKESFPLTVTSAQKNPTAFYLCASCCAVMMNTEAFFGQGTRLTVV.

With regard to this clone: The junction departs from the called germline gene at one end, perhaps through a read error. V is TRBV15 and J is TRBJ1-5; D gene ambiguous. In germline, CDR1 is LNHNV, CDR2 YYDKDF (reference sequence). The CDR3 has 15 amino acids. The CDR3 coding sequence is TGTGCCACCAGCGGAGACGGATATAGCAATCAGCCCCAGCATTTT. As protein: CATSGDGYSNQPQHF.

The chain is built from TRBV5-4 and TRBJ2-2; D assignment may be TRBD1 or TRBD2 (6 bases each). Germline CDR1 and CDR2: SGHNT and YYREEE (reference sequence). Trimming took 2 bases from V and 4 from J, leaving 12 bases between them. The CDR3 extends over 15 amino acids. In nucleotides, the CDR3 is TGTGCCAGCAGCTTTGGAGGGGGAGGCACCGGGGAGCTGTTTTTT. The encoded protein is CASSFGGGGTGELFF.

The rearrangement links TRBV18 to TRBJ1-4; D possibly corresponds to TRBD1 (5 bases). In germline, CDR1 is KGHSH, CDR2 LQKENI. This CDR3 comprises 16 residues. V was cut by 2 bases and J by 3 bases, with 13 bases left in between. This CDR3 is CASSPGTGSANEKLFF. CDR3 coding DNA: TGTGCCAGCTCACCAGGGACGGGGTCGGCTAATGAAAAACTGTTTTTT.

The CDR3 loop is CASSFGQTSMGNGEQFF. CDR3 nucleotides: TGTGCCAGCAGCTTCGGACAGACTAGTATGGGCAATGGTGAGCAGTTCTTC. The chain uses TRBV11-3 and TRBJ2-1; D is possibly TRBD1 or TRBD2 (6 bases each). The CDR3 is 17 amino acids. In germline, CDR1 is SGHNT, CDR2 YENEEA. Trimming stripped 3 bases from V and 9 bases from J, with 24 bases between.